The present T cell receptor (beta chain) was sequenced within a study of cytomegalovirus exposure and HLA in healthy donors. The study, taken as a whole, reports: TCR sequences were mostly rare, though some public TCRs occurred in many donors.

Vbeta (60) and Jbeta (13) primers were used in the PCR. Measured with immunoSEQ multiplex PCR; TCRdb has only the in-frame clones, and not every one. The table records approximately 130,000 clones, about four fifths of them present only once. The CDR3 length is 15 residues. V lost 7 bases and J 8 bases, leaving 20 bases between the germline ends. CDR1 MNHNS and CDR2 SASEGT come from the germline V gene. This clone was detected only a few times. Antigen: not known. The sequenced material came from PBMCs. This chain links TRBV6-1 with TRBJ1-4; D is possibly TRBD1 (5 bases). The receptor was derived from a woman aged 40 to 49 in good health and CMV-seronegative. The CDR3 protein is CASTGGGGGEEKLFF. CDR3 nucleotide sequence: TGTGCCAGCACAGGTGGCGGGGGAGGGGAGGAAAAACTGTTTTTT.